The 15 T cell receptor beta chains below all came from one sample that was sequenced in a study of OX40 agonist ivuxolimab in advanced cancers. TCRdb's copy holds only in-frame clones and misses some; the assay was immunoSEQ multiplex PCR. This sample has some 59,000 clones, with more than 80% found just once. The specimen comprised CD4+ or CD8+ T cells sorted from blood, sampled in a trial of the OX40 agonist ivuxolimab. Receptor source: an adult with an advanced solid tumor such as melanoma, head and neck, liver or kidney cancer.

This sequence joins TRBV7-3 and TRBJ1-1; tentative D call: TRBD1 (6 bases). Germline CDR1 is SGHTA and CDR2 is FQGTGA. Trimming pared 5 bases from V and 4 bases from J, leaving 20 bases between. The CDR3 is made up of 16 amino acids. DNA of the CDR3: TGTGCCAGCAGCCTAAACCCACAGGGTTCGGGCACTGAAGCTTTCTTT. This sequence encodes CASSLNPQGSGTEAFF.

The rearrangement links TRBV28 to TRBJ2-3, with D maybe TRBD2 (6 bases). V lost 5 bases and J 0 bases, leaving 15 bases between the germline ends. The CDR3 loop spans 16 amino acids. Germline V lookup: CDR1 MDHEN, CDR2 SYDVKM. The CDR3 region has the DNA TGTGCCAGCAGTCCTCGGGGTAGCGGTAGCACAGATACGCAGTATTTT. Amino acids: CASSPRGSGSTDTQYF.

The rearrangement joins TRBV7-3 to TRBJ2-7, with 10 bases aligning to TRBD2. Germline loops: CDR1 SGHTA, CDR2 FQGTGA. There are 15 residues in the CDR3. The junction had 11 bases not matched to a gene; V was cut back by 5 bases and J by 7 bases. The CDR3 is CASSPRAGGPVEQYF. The CDR3 DNA sequence: TGTGCCAGCAGCCCCAGAGCGGGAGGGCCGGTAGAGCAGTACTTC.

The chain has TRBV7-3 and TRBJ2-5, with D hard to call. The CDR3 covers 13 residues. V was cut by 1 base and J by 5 bases, with 8 bases left in between. Per germline, CDR1 SGHTA and CDR2 FQGTGA. DNA for the CDR3: TGTGCCAGCAGCTTAAGGGGTATCGAGACCCAGTACTTC. It yields the protein CASSLRGIETQYF.

The V and J genes are TRBV28 and TRBJ1-1, with a possible D match to TRBD1 (5 bases). CDR1 is MDHEN, CDR2 SYDVKM, per germline. V was shortened by 3 bases and J by 8 bases, with 16 bases between the two germline ends. CDR3 length equals 14 residues. CDR3 DNA: TGTGCCAGCAGTTTCCACGGTGGGGGAGGCGAAGCTTTCTTT. Translated, it gives CASSFHGGGGEAFF.

The gene calls are TRBV27 and TRBJ2-1; D possibly matches TRBD1 or TRBD2 (5 bases each). Germline loops: CDR1 MNHEY, CDR2 SMNVEV (reference sequence). V lost 5 bases and J lost 1, with 6 bases in between. CDR3 size: 13 residues. The CDR3 nucleotides read TGTGCCAGCAGTGGGGGTTCCTACAATGAGCAGTTCTTC. Translated, it gives CASSGGSYNEQFF.

CDR3: CAEASGVGEQFF. CDR3 coding DNA: TGTGCCGAGGCTAGCGGGGTAGGGGAGCAGTTCTTC. This rearrangement joins TRBV7-9 to TRBJ2-1, with TRBD2 identical over 9 bases. The V and J ends lost 11 bases and 10 bases, in that order; junction bases with no gene match: 9. The CDR3 contains 12 residues. CDR1 and CDR2 (germline): SEHNR, FQNEAQ (reference sequence).

The chain carries TRBV7-2 and TRBJ1-5, with no clear D. The V and J ends lost 5 bases and 2 bases respectively, with 13 bases between them. This CDR3 contains 15 residues. Germline assignment: CDR1 SGHTA and CDR2 FQGNSA. CDR3 in amino acids: CASSPINNRNQPQHF. CDR3 nucleotides: TGTGCCAGCAGCCCAATTAATAATCGCAATCAGCCCCAGCATTTT. The full variable domain, in which reference TRBV7-2 and TRBJ1-5 provide the parts outside the CDR3, is GAGVSQSPSNKVTEKGKDVELRCDPISGHTALYWYRQSLGQGLEFLIYFQGNSAPDKSGLPSDRFSAERTGGSVSTLTIQRTQQEDSAVYLCASSPINNRNQPQHFGDGTRLSIL.

The V and J genes are TRBV5-6 and TRBJ2-2; D not resolved. The CDR3 covers 15 residues. Germline V gives CDR1 SGHDT, CDR2 YYEEEE. The V and J ends lost 0 bases and 0 bases respectively, with 6 bases between them. This CDR3 reads CASSLDGANTGELFF. For the CDR3, the DNA is TGTGCCAGCAGCTTGGACGGAGCGAACACCGGGGAGCTGTTTTTT.

The table lists this clone with a count of one. The CDR3 DNA is TGTGCCAGCAGCTTGACAGGGAGGAGCAATCAGCCCCAGCATTTT. Amino acids: CASSLTGRSNQPQHF. V gene TRBV7-2 combines with J gene TRBJ1-5; 7 bases align to TRBD1. This CDR3 has 15 residues. V gave up 3 bases and J gave up 1 base; unmatched junction bases: 3. Germline V gene sequence: CDR1 SGHTA, CDR2 FQGNSA.

The chain couples TRBV28 to TRBJ2-4; 9 bases are shared with TRBD1. With 4 bases clipped from V and 0 bases from J, the junction kept 7 bases outside the gene matches. Germline V gene sequence: CDR1 MDHEN, CDR2 SYDVKM. The CDR3 length is 17 residues. The CDR3 reads CASSSQDRGQAKNIQYF. CDR3 nucleotides: TGTGCCAGCAGTTCACAGGACAGGGGTCAAGCCAAAAACATTCAGTACTTC.

This clone was seen only a few times. The gene calls are TRBV5-6 and TRBJ2-7; 8 bases line up with TRBD1. V lost 2 bases to trimming and J lost 2 bases; unmatched junction nucleotides: 6. The CDR3 runs to 15 residues. The germline gives CDR1 SGHDT, CDR2 YYEEEE. The CDR3 here is CASSFGSGGPYEQYF. The CDR3 nucleotides are TGTGCCAGCAGCTTTGGGTCAGGGGGCCCCTACGAGCAGTACTTC. Filled out from reference TRBV5-6 and TRBJ2-7, the complete variable domain reads DAGVTQSPTHLIKTRGQQVTLRCSPKSGHDTVSWYQQALGQGPQFIFQYYEEEERQRGNFPDRFSGHQFPNYSSELNVNALLLGDSALYLCASSFGSGGPYEQYFGPGTRLTVT.

This clone was observed a few times. The rearrangement joins TRBV18 to TRBJ1-1; 8 bases align to TRBD1. CDR1 is KGHSH, CDR2 LQKENI, per germline. The CDR3 consists of 13 residues. After removal of 8 bases from V and 1 base from J, the junction contained 3 bases not matched to a gene. The DNA of the CDR3 is TGTGCCAGCCAGGGGGCGAGGAACACTGAAGCTTTCTTT. Translating gives CASQGARNTEAFF. Full variable domain (outside the CDR3, taken from reference TRBV18 and TRBJ1-1): NAGVMQNPRHLVRRRGQEARLRCSPMKGHSHVYWYRQLPEEGLKFMVYLQKENIIDESGMPKERFSAEFPKEGPSILRIQQVVRGDSAAYFCASQGARNTEAFFGQGTRLTVV.

This chain links TRBV11-2 with TRBJ2-3; D gene uncertain. V was trimmed by 2 bases and J by 6 bases, leaving 12 bases between them. Germline values: CDR1 SGHAT, CDR2 FQNNGV. The CDR3 contains 14 residues. CDR3: CASSLTVLRDTQYF. The CDR3 DNA reads TGTGCCAGCAGCTTAACCGTTCTGCGGGATACGCAGTATTTT.

The chain carries TRBV28 and TRBJ1-5; TRBD1 matches at 11 bases. Trimming removed 5 bases from V and 3 bases from J; junction bases left unmatched: 9. This CDR3 is 17 amino acids long. Germline CDR1 is MDHEN and CDR2 is SYDVKM. This CDR3 reads CASSHPLGQGVNQPQHF. The CDR3 DNA sequence: TGTGCCAGCAGTCACCCCCTGGGACAGGGGGTCAATCAGCCCCAGCATTTT.